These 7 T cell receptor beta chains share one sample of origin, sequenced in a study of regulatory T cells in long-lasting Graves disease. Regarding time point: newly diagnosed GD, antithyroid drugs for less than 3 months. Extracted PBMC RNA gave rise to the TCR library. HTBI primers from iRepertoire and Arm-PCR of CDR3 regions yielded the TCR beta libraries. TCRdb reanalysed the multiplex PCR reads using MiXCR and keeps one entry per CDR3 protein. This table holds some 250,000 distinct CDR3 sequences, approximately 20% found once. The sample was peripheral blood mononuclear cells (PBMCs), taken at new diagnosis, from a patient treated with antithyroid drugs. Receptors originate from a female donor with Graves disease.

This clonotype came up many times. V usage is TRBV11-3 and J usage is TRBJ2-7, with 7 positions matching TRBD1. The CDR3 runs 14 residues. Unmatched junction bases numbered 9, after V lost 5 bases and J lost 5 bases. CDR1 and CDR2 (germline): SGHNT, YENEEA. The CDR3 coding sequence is TGTGCCAGCAGCGATCGACAGGGTTCGAACGAGCAGTACTTC. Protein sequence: CASSDRQGSNEQYF.

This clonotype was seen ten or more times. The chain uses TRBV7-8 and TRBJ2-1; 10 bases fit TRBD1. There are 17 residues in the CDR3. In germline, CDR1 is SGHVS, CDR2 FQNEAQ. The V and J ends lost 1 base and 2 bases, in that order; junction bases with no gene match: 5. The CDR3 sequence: CASSLGTGTGAYNEQFF. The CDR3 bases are TGTGCCAGCAGCTTAGGTACCGGGACAGGGGCCTACAATGAGCAGTTCTTC.

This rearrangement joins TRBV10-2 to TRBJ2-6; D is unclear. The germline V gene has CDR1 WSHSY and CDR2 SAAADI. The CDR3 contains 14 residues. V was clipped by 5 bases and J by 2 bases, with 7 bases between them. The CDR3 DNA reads TGCGCCAGCAGTACAGTCGCTGGGGCCAACGTCCTGACTTTC. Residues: CASSTVAGANVLTF.

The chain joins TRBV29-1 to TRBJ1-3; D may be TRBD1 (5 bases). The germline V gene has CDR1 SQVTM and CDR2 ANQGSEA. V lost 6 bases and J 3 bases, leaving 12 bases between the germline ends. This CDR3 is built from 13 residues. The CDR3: CSVTREGGNTIYF. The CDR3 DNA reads TGCAGCGTCACCAGGGAAGGTGGAAACACCATATATTTT.

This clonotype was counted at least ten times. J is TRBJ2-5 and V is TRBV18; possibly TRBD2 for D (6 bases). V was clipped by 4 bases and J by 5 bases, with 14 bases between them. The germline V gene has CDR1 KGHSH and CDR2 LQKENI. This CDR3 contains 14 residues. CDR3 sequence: CASSRRDREETQYF. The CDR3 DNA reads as TGTGCCAGCTCACGGAGGGACCGTGAGGAGACCCAGTACTTC. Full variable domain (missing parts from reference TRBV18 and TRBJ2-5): NAGVMQNPRHLVRRRGQEARLRCSPMKGHSHVYWYRQLPEEGLKFMVYLQKENIIDESGMPKERFSAEFPKEGPSILRIQQVVRGDSAAYFCASSRRDREETQYFGPGTRLLVL.

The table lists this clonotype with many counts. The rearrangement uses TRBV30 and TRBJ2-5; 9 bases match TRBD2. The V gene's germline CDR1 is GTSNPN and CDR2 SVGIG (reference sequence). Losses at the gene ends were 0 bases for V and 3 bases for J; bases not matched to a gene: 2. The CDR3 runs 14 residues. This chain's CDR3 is CAWSVRGREETQYF. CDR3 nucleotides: TGTGCCTGGAGTGTACGCGGGAGGGAAGAGACCCAGTACTTC.

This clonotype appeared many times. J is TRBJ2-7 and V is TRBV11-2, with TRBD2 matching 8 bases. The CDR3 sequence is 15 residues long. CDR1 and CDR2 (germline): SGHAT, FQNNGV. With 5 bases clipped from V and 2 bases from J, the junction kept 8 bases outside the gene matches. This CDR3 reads CASSATPAGAYEQYF. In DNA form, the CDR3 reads TGTGCCAGCAGCGCCACTCCAGCGGGAGCCTACGAGCAGTACTTC.